Sequencing of this T cell receptor (beta chain) was carried out in a study of cytomegalovirus exposure and HLA in healthy donors. Study results and limitations: It was reportedly the case that the classifier diagnosed cytomegalovirus status with high specificity and sensitivity.

The CDR3 covers 11 residues. In germline, CDR1 is DFQATT, CDR2 SNEGSKA (reference sequence). V gave up 0 bases and J gave up 11 bases, with 9 bases separating them. Worth noting for this clone: The antigen is undetermined.

Use of 60 Vbeta and 13 Jbeta primers characterized the PCR. Some clones are missing from TCRdb's copy, which holds only in-frame ones; the method was immunoSEQ multiplex PCR. This table lists approximately 140,000 clones. Sequences were obtained from PBMCs. This sequence was found in a woman between 45 and 65 years old in good health and CMV-seronegative. The V gene is TRBV20-1, the J gene TRBJ2-3; no definite D call. This CDR3 reads CSARDGGVQYF. DNA for the CDR3: TGCAGTGCTAGAGACGGCGGCGTGCAGTATTTT.